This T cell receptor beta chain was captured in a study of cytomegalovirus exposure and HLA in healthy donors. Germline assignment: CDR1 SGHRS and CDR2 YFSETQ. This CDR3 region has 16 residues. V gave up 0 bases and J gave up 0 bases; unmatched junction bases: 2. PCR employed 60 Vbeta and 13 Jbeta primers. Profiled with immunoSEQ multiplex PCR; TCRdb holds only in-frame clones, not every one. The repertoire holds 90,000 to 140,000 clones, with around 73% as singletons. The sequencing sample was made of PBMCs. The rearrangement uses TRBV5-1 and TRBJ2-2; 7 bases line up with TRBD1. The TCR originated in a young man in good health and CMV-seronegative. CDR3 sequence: CASSLVGQANTGELFF. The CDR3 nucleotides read TGCGCCAGCAGCTTGGTCGGACAGGCGAACACCGGGGAGCTGTTTTTT.